This T cell receptor (beta chain) was captured in a study of cytomegalovirus exposure and HLA in healthy donors. Trimming shortened V by 2 bases and J by 4 bases, and 3 bases separated the two germline ends. CDR3 length: 12 amino acids. Looked up from germline, CDR1 is LNHNV and CDR2 is YYDKDF (reference sequence). A note on this clone: Its specificity is not known.

TCRdb keeps only in-frame clones here, not all; method: immunoSEQ multiplex PCR. The sample has 250,000 to 350,000 clones; about 90% are singletons. Study-level findings and limits: In vitro, a few CMV-associated chains proved specific for CMV antigens. Subsequent analysis showed first-cohort TCR clusters tending to co-occur in some 120 validation repertoires. Reports showed the classifier diagnosing cytomegalovirus status with high specificity and sensitivity.

The chain joins TRBV15 to TRBJ1-5; no clear D gene. This sequence was found in a woman in her twenties or thirties in good health and CMV-seropositive. Sequencing used PBMCs. The CDR3 bases are TGTGCCACCAGCAGACCTAATCAGCCCCAGCATTTT. Amino acid sequence: CATSRPNQPQHF.